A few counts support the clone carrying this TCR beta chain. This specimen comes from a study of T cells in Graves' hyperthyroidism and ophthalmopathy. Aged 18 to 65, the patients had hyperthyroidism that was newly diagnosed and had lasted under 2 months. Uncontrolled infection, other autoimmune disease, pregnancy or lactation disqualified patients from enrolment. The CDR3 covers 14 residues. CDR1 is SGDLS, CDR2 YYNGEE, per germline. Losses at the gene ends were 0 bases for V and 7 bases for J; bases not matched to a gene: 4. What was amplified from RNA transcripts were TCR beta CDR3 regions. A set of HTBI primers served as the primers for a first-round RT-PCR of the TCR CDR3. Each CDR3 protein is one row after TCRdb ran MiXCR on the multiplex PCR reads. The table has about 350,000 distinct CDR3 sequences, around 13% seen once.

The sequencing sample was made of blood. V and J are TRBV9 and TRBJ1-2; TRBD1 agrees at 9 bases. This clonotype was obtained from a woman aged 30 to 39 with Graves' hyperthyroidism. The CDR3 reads CASSVATGGFGYTF. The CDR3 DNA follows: TGTGCCAGCAGCGTAGCCACAGGGGGCTTTGGCTACACCTTC.